These 15 T cell receptor beta chains were all obtained from the same sample, sequenced in a study of long-term antiretroviral therapy in people with HIV. Version v3.0 of the immunoSEQ assay was performed at survey level. TCRdb keeps only in-frame clones here, not all; method: immunoSEQ multiplex PCR. This sample has more than 20,000 clones; more than 85% occur once, and the top ten carry roughly 4.8%. The sequencing used unsorted PBMCs, collected around 2.6 years after starting antiretroviral therapy. The receptor set was obtained from a man aged 35 to 55 with HIV.

The chain links TRBV6-5 to TRBJ2-7, with D perhaps matching TRBD1 (6 bases). The CDR3 contains 15 residues. Between the trimmed V and J ends, which lost 5 bases and 6 bases, there was a span of 20 bases. The V gene's germline CDR1 is MNHEY and CDR2 SVGAGI. The CDR3 protein is CASSVDSRGESEQYF. CDR3 coding DNA: TGTGCCAGCAGTGTAGACAGCAGGGGAGAGAGCGAGCAGTACTTC.

This clone appeared once. The V and J genes are TRBV19 and TRBJ2-6; D remains unclear. Looked up from germline, CDR1 is LNHDA and CDR2 is SQIVND (reference sequence). The length of the CDR3 is 15 residues. The V gene lost 6 bases and the J gene lost 1 base, with 10 bases spanning the gap. CDR3 sequence: CASRPTVSGANVLTF. CDR3 in DNA: TGTGCCAGTAGGCCTACAGTGTCTGGGGCCAACGTCCTGACTTTC.

Only a few counts were recorded for this clone. The CDR3 is CAGGPNYGYTF. DNA for the CDR3: TGTGCCGGGGGGCCTAACTATGGCTACACCTTC. V is TRBV21-1 and J is TRBJ1-2. TRBV21-1 is tagged as a pseudogene. There are 11 residues in the CDR3.

This chain links TRBV11-1 with TRBJ1-2; 7 nucleotides match TRBD1. Germline loops: CDR1 SGHAT, CDR2 FQDESV (reference sequence). The CDR3 is 16 residues long. V shed 0 bases and J 4 bases; nucleotides not matched to a gene: 8. CDR3 loop: CASSLALRQGTYGYTF. The DNA for the CDR3 is TGTGCCAGCAGCTTAGCTCTCCGACAGGGAACCTATGGCTACACCTTC.

The count of this clone is one. This chain links TRBV11-2 with TRBJ2-4; D gene uncertain. The CDR3 runs to 13 residues. CDR1 is SGHAT and CDR2 is FQNNGV in the germline V gene. V dropped 4 bases and J dropped 0 bases, with 4 bases sitting between them. The DNA for the CDR3 is TGTGCCAGCAGCTCTATAGCCAAAAACATTCAGTACTTC. Its protein is CASSSIAKNIQYF.

This sequence joins TRBV6-5 and TRBJ2-7; D unresolved. Trimming took 6 bases from V and 0 from J, leaving 6 bases between them. Germline-derived CDR1 and CDR2 are MNHEY and SVGAGI. This CDR3 spans 12 amino acids. The CDR3 loop reads CASSSSSYEQYF. In DNA form, the CDR3 reads TGTGCCAGCAGCTCGAGCTCCTACGAGCAGTACTTC.

To note about this clone: The junction departs from the called germline gene at one end, perhaps through a read error. The rearrangement uses TRBV7-2 and TRBJ1-1, with a possible D match to TRBD1 (6 bases). Looked up from germline, CDR1 is SGHTA and CDR2 is FQGNSA. The CDR3 has 11 amino acids. CDR3 DNA: TGTGCCAGCAGCCCCGATCGGGGGCTCTCTTTT. As protein: CASSPDRGLSF. Based on the CDR3 plus reference TRBV7-2 and TRBJ1-1, the full variable domain is GAGVSQSPSNKVTEKGKDVELRCDPISGHTALYWYRQSLGQGLEFLIYFQGNSAPDKSGLPSDRFSAERTGGSVSTLTIQRTQQEDSAVYLCASSPDRGLSFGQGTRLTVV.

The chain has TRBV6-6 and TRBJ2-2; D possibly corresponds to TRBD1 (6 bases). With 2 bases removed from V and 7 bases from J, the gap between germline ends came to 17 bases. The length of the CDR3 is 16 residues. Germline assignment: CDR1 MNHNY and CDR2 SVGAGI (reference sequence). The CDR3 nucleotides are TGTGCCAGCAGTTACCAAGGACAGTATTTGAGCGGGGAGCTGTTTTTT. It specifies CASSYQGQYLSGELFF.

CDR3 sequence reads: CASSLTGGEWETQYF. As DNA, the CDR3 is TGTGCCAGCAGCTTGACAGGGGGCGAATGGGAGACCCAGTACTTC. This rearrangement joins TRBV5-4 to TRBJ2-5; 9 nucleotides agree with TRBD1. CDR1 is SGHNT and CDR2 is YYREEE in the germline V gene (reference sequence). This CDR3 contains 15 residues. V dropped 1 base and J dropped 5; count of bases not matched to a gene: 6.

This clone was counted once. This chain uses TRBV7-2 with TRBJ1-1, with a weak D call TRBD1 (6 bases). Germline V gives CDR1 SGHTA, CDR2 FQGNSA. V was pared by 0 bases and J by 4 bases, with 12 bases between. This CDR3 comprises 15 residues. The DNA of the CDR3 is TGTGCCAGCAGCTTAGCGAAGGGGGTGGGCACTGAAGCTTTCTTT. Residues: CASSLAKGVGTEAFF.

The J gene is TRBJ1-1, the V gene TRBV14; D gene ambiguous. Germline assignment: CDR1 SGHDN and CDR2 FVKESK. The V and J ends lost 5 bases and 0 bases respectively, with 7 bases between them. This CDR3 is 13 amino acids long. This CDR3 is CASSRGLNTEAFF. CDR3 in DNA: TGTGCCAGCAGCAGAGGGTTGAACACTGAAGCTTTCTTT.

CDR3 DNA sequence: TGTGCCAGTAGTATCTCGGGGGAGACGGGCACTGAAGCTTTCTTT. Translating it yields CASSISGETGTEAFF. The chain couples TRBV19 to TRBJ1-1, with a possible D match to TRBD1 (5 bases). The CDR3 is 15 amino acids. Germline V CDR1 and CDR2: LNHDA, SQIVND (reference sequence). Trimming took off 3 bases at V and 4 bases at J, with 15 bases between the two ends.

The chain is built from TRBV5-1 and TRBJ2-1; D remains unclear. Germline V CDR1 and CDR2: SGHRS, YFSETQ. The CDR3 runs to 13 residues. V lost 0 bases to trimming and J lost 5 bases, with 6 bases between them. The CDR3 DNA follows: TGCGCCAGCAGCTTGGACCAGAACAATGAGCAGTTCTTC. Amino acids: CASSLDQNNEQFF.

The V and J genes are TRBV5-8 and TRBJ2-2, with D unclear. Germline CDR1 reads SGHTS; CDR2 reads YDEGEE. The CDR3 is made up of 17 amino acids. Deletions cut 4 bases from V and 5 bases from J, with 21 bases between. For the CDR3, the DNA is TGTGCCAGCAGCGCCTTAAGGTTGAAAGTAGGGACCGGGGAGCTGTTTTTT. The encoded protein is CASSALRLKVGTGELFF.

The rearrangement joins TRBV5-1 to TRBJ2-1; a weak D match, TRBD2 (6 bases). CDR1 and CDR2 (germline): SGHRS, YFSETQ. The ends were cut back, 0 bases at V and 0 bases at J, with 7 bases in the middle. The CDR3 is made up of 15 amino acids. The CDR3 DNA follows: TGCGCCAGCAGCTTGGCCGGGAGCTCCTACAATGAGCAGTTCTTC. This gives the protein CASSLAGSSYNEQFF.